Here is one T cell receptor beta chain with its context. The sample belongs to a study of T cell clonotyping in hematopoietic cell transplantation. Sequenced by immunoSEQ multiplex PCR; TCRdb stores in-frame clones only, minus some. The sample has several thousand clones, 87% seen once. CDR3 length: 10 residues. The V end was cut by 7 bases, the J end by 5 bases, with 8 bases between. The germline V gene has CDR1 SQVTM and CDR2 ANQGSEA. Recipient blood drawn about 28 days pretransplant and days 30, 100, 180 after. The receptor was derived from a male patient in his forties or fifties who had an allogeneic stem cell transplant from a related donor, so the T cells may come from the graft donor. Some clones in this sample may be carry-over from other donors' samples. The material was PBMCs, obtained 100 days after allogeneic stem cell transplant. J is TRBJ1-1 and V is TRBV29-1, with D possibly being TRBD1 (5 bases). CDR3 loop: CSAWGTEAFF. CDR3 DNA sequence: TGCAGCGCTTGGGGGACTGAAGCTTTCTTT. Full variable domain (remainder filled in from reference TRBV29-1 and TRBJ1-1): SAVISQKPSRDICQRGTSLTIQCQVDSQVTMMFWYRQQPGQSLTLIATANQGSEATYESGFVIDKFPISRPNLTFSTLTVSNMSPEDSSIYLCSAWGTEAFFGQGTRLTVV.